Listed below are T cell receptor beta chains from one sample, sequenced in a study of radiotherapy plus CTLA-4 blockade in lung cancer. Data came from immunoSEQ multiplex PCR; TCRdb stores just in-frame clones and leaves some out. The sample records about 97,000 clones, roughly 79% being singletons. Sequences were derived from peripheral blood, sampled from a patient treated with radiotherapy plus ipilimumab. Receptors were obtained from a human donor with non-small cell lung cancer who had a partial response to radiotherapy plus ipilimumab. Some clones in this sample may be carry-over from other donors' samples. Each CDR3 is given with its conserved first and last residue. A D gene is named only where the DNA matches it firmly. Size is omitted from some rows. Given values are once, few, many or a class for expanded clones.

V gene	D gene	J gene	clone size	CDR3 protein	CDR3 DNA
TRBV2	.	TRBJ1-5	.	CASSERQDSVPQHF	TGTGCCAGCAGCGAACGACAGGACAGTGTTCCCCAGCATTTT
TRBV12-5	TRBD1	TRBJ2-2	few	CASGLVLFPGGITGELFF	TGTGCTAGTGGTTTGGTACTTTTTCCAGGGGGTATCACCGGGGAGCTGTTTTTT
TRBV9	.	TRBJ2-7	.	CASSVEVGDSYEQYF	TGTGCCAGCAGCGTAGAAGTCGGGGACTCCTACGAGCAGTACTTC
TRBV14	TRBD1	TRBJ2-7	.	CASSESGTGAYEQYF	TGTGCCAGCAGCGAATCCGGGACAGGGGCCTACGAGCAGTACTTC
TRBV6-5	TRBD1	TRBJ2-7	many	CASSADRFPYEQYF	TGTGCCAGCAGTGCGGACAGGTTTCCCTACGAGCAGTACTTC
TRBV5-1	.	TRBJ2-7	many	CASSPQPGRYEQYF	TGCGCCAGCAGCCCCCAGCCAGGGAGGTACGAGCAGTACTTC
TRBV5-1	.	TRBJ2-1	.	CASSRLGVGEQFF	TGCGCCAGCAGCCGCTTAGGGGTGGGTGAGCAGTTCTTC
TRBV7-3	.	TRBJ1-1	.	CASSLTQNTEAFF	TGTGCCAGCAGCCTTACACAGAACACTGAAGCTTTCTTT
TRBV6-5	TRBD1	TRBJ1-1	.	CASRLRTGNTEAFF	TGTGCCAGCAGACTTCGGACAGGCAACACTGAAGCTTTCTTT
TRBV6-5	.	TRBJ1-5	.	CASRFRPNQPQHF	TGTGCCAGCAGATTCCGTCCCAATCAGCCCCAGCATTTT
TRBV6-5	TRBD1	TRBJ2-7	.	CASSGTAYEQYF	TGTGCCAGCAGCGGGACAGCCTACGAGCAGTACTTC
TRBV11-1	.	TRBJ2-7	.	CASSPRGTSYEQYF	TGTGCCAGCAGCCCGAGGGGGACCTCCTACGAGCAGTACTTC
TRBV28	.	TRBJ2-3	.	CASSGEAGSDTQYF	TGTGCCAGCAGTGGGGAGGCCGGGTCCGATACGCAGTATTTT
TRBV5-1	.	TRBJ1-1	.	CASSFWGRGTEAFF	TGCGCCAGCAGCTTTTGGGGGCGCGGGACTGAAGCTTTCTTT
TRBV5-1	.	TRBJ2-6	.	CASSFHFSGANVLTF	TGCGCCAGCAGCTTCCACTTCTCTGGGGCCAACGTCCTGACTTTC
TRBV15	.	TRBJ2-7	.	CATSTHRQVQRYEQYF	TGTGCCACCAGCACACACAGACAGGTACAACGCTACGAGCAGTACTTC
TRBV5-5	.	TRBJ1-2	once	CASSLGHRDIYGYTF	TGTGCCAGCAGCTTGGGACACAGGGATATCTATGGCTACACCTTC
TRBV7-2	TRBD1	TRBJ1-2	.	CASSLTGGVSGYTF	TGTGCCAGCAGCTTAACAGGGGGCGTGAGTGGCTACACCTTC